These 21 T cell receptor beta chains share one sample of origin, sequenced in a study of OX40 agonist ivuxolimab in advanced cancers. The method was immunoSEQ multiplex PCR; TCRdb's version includes in-frame clones alone and lacks a portion of them. Of some 99,000 clones listed, about 90% are singletons. The material was CD4+ or CD8+ T cells sorted from blood, obtained in a trial of the OX40 agonist ivuxolimab. These receptors all come from an adult with an advanced solid tumor such as melanoma, head and neck, liver or kidney cancer.

The gene calls are TRBV7-9 and TRBJ1-2; 9 bases fit TRBD1. CDR1 is SEHNR, CDR2 FQNEAQ, per germline (reference sequence). V trimming: 5 bases; J trimming: 6 bases; junction bases outside the gene matches: 16. The CDR3 extends over 17 amino acids. The CDR3 sequence: CASSRTIITGGRNGYTF. CDR3 nucleotides: TGTGCCAGCAGCCGAACTATAATTACAGGGGGCCGGAATGGCTACACCTTC.

This clone was seen just once. The chain employs TRBV5-4 and TRBJ2-2, with 11 bases fitting TRBD2. Unmatched junction bases numbered 2, after V lost 4 bases and J lost 3 bases. From germline, CDR1 is SGHNT and CDR2 YYREEE (reference sequence). The CDR3 runs 15 residues. The CDR3 spells CASSHSGRDTGELFF. The DNA for the CDR3 is TGTGCCAGCAGCCATAGCGGGAGGGACACCGGGGAGCTGTTTTTT.

The chain recombines TRBV5-6 with TRBJ2-3; 7 nucleotides line up with TRBD2. The junction had 9 bases not matched to a gene; V was cut back by 4 bases and J by 4 bases. The CDR3 is 15 amino acids. Per the germline V gene, CDR1 is SGHDT and CDR2 is YYEEEE. Here the CDR3 DNA reads TGTGCCAGCAGCCACTCTGGCGGGAGAGCAGATACGCAGTATTTT. Translating it yields CASSHSGGRADTQYF.

This clone has a handful of counts. CDR3: CASSPEAAGAGEKLFF. For the CDR3, the DNA is TGTGCCAGCTCGCCCGAGGCCGCAGGGGCGGGAGAAAAACTGTTTTTT. V is TRBV18 and J is TRBJ1-4; a possible D gene is TRBD1 (6 bases). The CDR3 covers 16 residues. The V and J ends lost 6 bases and 8 bases respectively, with 22 bases between them. Germline values: CDR1 KGHSH, CDR2 LQKENI.

This clone came up once. This chain links TRBV6-6 with TRBJ1-5; no definite D call. Between the trimmed V and J ends, which lost 8 bases and 0 bases, there was a span of 8 bases. This CDR3 is built from 13 residues. Germline V gene sequence: CDR1 MNHNY, CDR2 SVGAGI (reference sequence). DNA for the CDR3: TGTGCCAGCTTATTAAATAGCAATCAGCCCCAGCATTTT. Translation gives CASLLNSNQPQHF.

This clone has just one count. The chain carries TRBV30 and TRBJ2-3; tentatively, D is TRBD2 (6 bases). V was cut by 2 bases and J by 4 bases, with 16 bases left in between. The CDR3 is 15 amino acids. The germline V gene has CDR1 GTSNPN and CDR2 SVGIG (reference sequence). In DNA form, the CDR3 reads TGTGCCTGGAGTCCCCCGACTAGTTTCCCAGATACGCAGTATTTT. Protein: CAWSPPTSFPDTQYF. The full variable domain, rest sourced from reference TRBV30 and TRBJ2-3, is SQTIHQWPATLVQPVGSPLSLECTVEGTSNPNLYWYRQAAGRGLQLLFYSVGIGQISSEVPQNLSASRPQDRQFILSSKKLLLSDSGFYLCAWSPPTSFPDTQYFGPGTRLTVL.

The chain carries TRBV11-3 and TRBJ2-1; D ambiguous. V lost 4 bases and J 7 bases, leaving 11 bases between the germline ends. The V gene's germline CDR1 is SGHNT and CDR2 YENEEA. The CDR3 is 13 residues long. The CDR3: CASSSLGLNEQFF. In DNA form, the CDR3 reads TGTGCCAGCAGCTCACTCGGCCTAAATGAGCAGTTCTTC.

The chain uses TRBV5-1 and TRBJ1-1; TRBD1 aligns across 7 bases. The CDR3 has 15 amino acids. Germline V CDR1 and CDR2: SGHRS, YFSETQ. Trimming at V came to 3 bases and at J to 5 bases, leaving 10 bases not matched to a gene. The CDR3 region has the DNA TGCGCCAGCAGCTGGGTTACAGGGGAGGGAACTGAAGCTTTCTTT. This sequence encodes CASSWVTGEGTEAFF. Full variable domain (outside the CDR3, taken from reference TRBV5-1 and TRBJ1-1): KAGVTQTPRYLIKTRGQQVTLSCSPISGHRSVSWYQQTPGQGLQFLFEYFSETQRNKGNFPGRFSGRQFSNSRSEMNVSTLELGDSALYLCASSWVTGEGTEAFFGQGTRLTVV.

The chain employs TRBV4-3 and TRBJ1-2; maybe TRBD1 (5 bases). The CDR3 runs to 15 residues. Trimming took 0 bases from V and 3 from J, leaving 11 bases between them. Per germline, CDR1 LGHNA and CDR2 YSLEER. CDR3 DNA sequence: TGCGCCAGCAGCCAAGATCCGAGCAGGGACTATGGCTACACCTTC. Amino acids: CASSQDPSRDYGYTF.

The V gene is TRBV7-2, the J gene TRBJ1-1; maybe TRBD1 (5 bases). Looked up from germline, CDR1 is SGHTA and CDR2 is FQGNSA. Trimming left V 3 bases short and J 1 base short, with 9 bases between. This CDR3 is 14 amino acids long. The chain's CDR3 is CASSLRDGNTEAFF. The CDR3 DNA sequence: TGTGCCAGCAGCTTGCGGGACGGGAACACTGAAGCTTTCTTT.

The chain uses TRBV10-3 and TRBJ2-2; 7 nucleotides match TRBD1. This CDR3 is 13 amino acids long. Germline V CDR1 and CDR2: ENHRY, SYGVKD. After removal of 2 bases from V and 7 bases from J, the junction contained 1 base not matched to a gene. CDR3: CAISEPGGGELFF. The CDR3 nucleotides read TGTGCCATCAGTGAGCCAGGGGGCGGGGAGCTGTTTTTT.

This chain links TRBV19 with TRBJ2-1, with 10 bases aligning to TRBD2. In germline, CDR1 is LNHDA, CDR2 SQIVND (reference sequence). Trimming cost V 6 bases and J 4 bases; bases outside gene matches: 15. This CDR3 contains 18 residues. CDR3 bases: TGTGCCAGTAGGGAGAGAGCGGGAGGGGTTACCCTTTACAATGAGCAGTTCTTC. Its translation: CASRERAGGVTLYNEQFF. The full variable domain, in which reference TRBV19 and TRBJ2-1 provide the parts outside the CDR3, is DGGITQSPKYLFRKEGQNVTLSCEQNLNHDAMYWYRQDPGQGLRLIYYSQIVNDFQKGDIAEGYSVSREKKESFPLTVTSAQKNPTAFYLCASRERAGGVTLYNEQFFGPGTRLTVL.

The chain couples TRBV5-4 to TRBJ2-6; 12 nucleotides agree with TRBD2. The CDR3 contains 18 residues. Germline V CDR1 and CDR2: SGHNT, YYREEE (reference sequence). Unmatched junction bases numbered 8, after V lost 4 bases and J lost 3 bases. CDR3 nucleotide sequence: TGTGCCAGCAGCACAGGACTAGCGGGAATGTATGGGGCCAACGTCCTGACTTTC. Residues: CASSTGLAGMYGANVLTF.

The rearrangement joins TRBV7-9 to TRBJ2-5; possibly TRBD1 for D (5 bases). CDR3 length: 15 residues. Looked up from germline, CDR1 is SEHNR and CDR2 is FQNEAQ (reference sequence). Trimming removed 1 base at V and 1 base at J, with 10 bases between. CDR3 DNA: TGTGCCAGCAGCTTAGAGGGGCGGTCCCAAGAGACCCAGTACTTC. Translating gives CASSLEGRSQETQYF.

The chain links TRBV7-2 to TRBJ2-7; 8 positions match TRBD2. The CDR3 length is 15 residues. Germline V gene sequence: CDR1 SGHTA, CDR2 FQGNSA. Trimming took 1 base from V and 0 from J; bases not matched to a gene: 2. CDR3 amino acids: CASSLVGTSSYEQYF. CDR3 nucleotides: TGTGCCAGCAGCTTAGTAGGGACTAGCTCCTACGAGCAGTACTTC.

CDR3 in DNA: TGTGCCAGCAGCTCGACCCGACGGAATGACAATGAGCAGTTCTTC. Its translation: CASSSTRRNDNEQFF. V usage is TRBV11-1 and J usage is TRBJ2-1; D remains ambiguous. Germline V gene lookup returns CDR1 SGHAT and CDR2 FQDESV (reference sequence). The CDR3 has 15 residues. The germline V and J ends were trimmed by 4 bases and 5 bases, with 15 bases remaining between them.

The gene calls are TRBV19 and TRBJ2-2; TRBD1 aligns across 9 bases. The ends lost 4 bases at V and 7 bases at J; junction bases unmatched: 7. The V gene's germline CDR1 is LNHDA and CDR2 SQIVND (reference sequence). The CDR3 has 15 residues. The CDR3 spells CASSTRTGAGGELFF. The CDR3 nucleotides read TGTGCCAGTAGTACCCGGACAGGGGCTGGCGGGGAGCTGTTTTTT. Full variable domain (remainder filled in from reference TRBV19 and TRBJ2-2): DGGITQSPKYLFRKEGQNVTLSCEQNLNHDAMYWYRQDPGQGLRLIYYSQIVNDFQKGDIAEGYSVSREKKESFPLTVTSAQKNPTAFYLCASSTRTGAGGELFFGEGSRLTVL.

V is TRBV28 and J is TRBJ2-5, with D uncertain. Trimming removed 2 bases at V and 0 bases at J, with 1 base between. The CDR3 totals 12 residues. Germline values: CDR1 MDHEN, CDR2 SYDVKM. The CDR3 here is CASSLDQETQYF. CDR3 nucleotide sequence: TGTGCCAGCAGTTTAGACCAAGAGACCCAGTACTTC.

This clone was recorded once. The identical CDR3 is also encoded by other nucleotide sequences in the sample. The gene calls are TRBV7-3 and TRBJ2-1, with 8 bases fitting TRBD2. V shed 2 bases, J shed 2 bases, and the junction held 2 bases outside the gene matches. The CDR3 is 15 residues long. Germline-derived CDR1 and CDR2 are SGHTA and FQGTGA. CDR3 loop: CASSLAGGPYNEQFF. The CDR3 DNA is TGTGCCAGCAGCTTAGCGGGAGGTCCCTACAATGAGCAGTTCTTC.

V is TRBV9 and J is TRBJ2-1; the match to TRBD2 covers 7 bases. Germline V gene sequence: CDR1 SGDLS, CDR2 YYNGEE. CDR3 length equals 15 residues. Trimming cost V 0 bases and J 7 bases; bases outside gene matches: 7. The CDR3 DNA sequence: TGTGCCAGCAGCGTAGTGGCGGGAGCGGGGAATGAGCAGTTCTTC. It specifies CASSVVAGAGNEQFF.

This sequence joins TRBV19 and TRBJ2-2; no clear D gene. The V and J ends lost 3 bases and 1 base respectively, with 15 bases between them. CDR3 length equals 17 residues. CDR1 and CDR2 from the germline V gene are LNHDA and SQIVND (reference sequence). CDR3 nucleotide sequence: TGTGCCAGTAGTATGTCTATGGGCCGCGGGAACACCGGGGAGCTGTTTTTT. This translates into CASSMSMGRGNTGELFF.